This T cell receptor beta chain is drawn from a study of response to subunit inactivated influenza vaccine (dated by TCRdb to between 2017 and 2018). Context from the whole study: To follow how T cells responded to a trivalent subunit inactivated influenza vaccine, the researchers relied on deep quantitative profiling of the T cell receptor repertoire.

Findings and caveats that apply to the study as a whole: The authors proposed that each seasonal influenza vaccination may bring in only a limited number of new T cells.

In the germline V gene (reference sequence), CDR1 corresponds to LNHDA and CDR2 to SQIVND. V loses 8 bases of germline sequence and J loses 5 bases, and the interval between the two ends is 15 bases. The CDR3 covers 13 residues, taking in both the cysteine and the phenylalanine. This entry keeps only the CDR3 DNA: 39 bases, framed from base 1. On this clonotype itself: Its cognate antigen has yet to be identified. Nothing much larger sits one base from this clone, and base qualities are not available.

Library preparation was by RT-PCR. TCRdb records Illumina HiSeq 2500 as the sequencer. TCRdb reprocessed the public reads (quality trimming at Q25 with fastp, clone calling with MiXCR) and kept in-frame beta chains. Identical CDR3 proteins give one entry, which carries the most common genes and DNA. The sample profile shows fewer than 400,000 distinct CDR3 sequences; 20% to 25% of them were found once. More than 8.5% of the sample is in the top ten clones. The clonotype comes from a man between 50 and 75 years old who received an inactivated influenza vaccine. Donor details come from another sample of the same person, matched by shared clones. The sequenced sample was PBMCs from blood, obtained less than 22 months after vaccination. The rearranged chain carries TRBV19 and TRBJ2-5, with the D gene not confidently named. In nucleotide form, the sequence is TGTGCCAGTTCCAGAGGCCTGCAGGAGACCCAGTACTTC. Its coded protein is CASSRGLQETQYF.